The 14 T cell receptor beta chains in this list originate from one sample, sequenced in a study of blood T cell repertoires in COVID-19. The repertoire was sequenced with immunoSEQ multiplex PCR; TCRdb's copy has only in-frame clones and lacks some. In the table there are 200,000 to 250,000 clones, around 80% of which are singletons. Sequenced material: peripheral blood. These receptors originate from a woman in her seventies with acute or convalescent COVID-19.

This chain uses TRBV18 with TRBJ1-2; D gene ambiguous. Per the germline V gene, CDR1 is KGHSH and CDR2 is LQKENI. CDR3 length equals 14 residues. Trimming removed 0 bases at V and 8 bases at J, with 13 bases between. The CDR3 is CASSPPNGIGGYTF. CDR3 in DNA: TGTGCCAGCTCACCACCGAACGGGATCGGCGGCTACACCTTC. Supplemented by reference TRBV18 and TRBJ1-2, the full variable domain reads NAGVMQNPRHLVRRRGQEARLRCSPMKGHSHVYWYRQLPEEGLKFMVYLQKENIIDESGMPKERFSAEFPKEGPSILRIQQVVRGDSAAYFCASSPPNGIGGYTFGSGTRLTVV.

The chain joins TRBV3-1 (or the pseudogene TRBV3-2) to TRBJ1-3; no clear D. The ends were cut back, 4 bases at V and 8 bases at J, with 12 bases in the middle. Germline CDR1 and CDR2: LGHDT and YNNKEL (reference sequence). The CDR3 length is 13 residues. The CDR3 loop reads CASSLLSGDTIYF. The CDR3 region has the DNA TGTGCCAGCAGCCTCCTCTCCGGGGACACCATATATTTT.

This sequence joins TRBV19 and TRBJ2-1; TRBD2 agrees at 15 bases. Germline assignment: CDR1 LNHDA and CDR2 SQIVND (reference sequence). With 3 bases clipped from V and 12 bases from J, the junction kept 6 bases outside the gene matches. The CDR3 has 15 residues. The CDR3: CASSMGLAGGQWQFF. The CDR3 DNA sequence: TGTGCCAGTAGTATGGGACTAGCGGGAGGTCAATGGCAGTTCTTC.

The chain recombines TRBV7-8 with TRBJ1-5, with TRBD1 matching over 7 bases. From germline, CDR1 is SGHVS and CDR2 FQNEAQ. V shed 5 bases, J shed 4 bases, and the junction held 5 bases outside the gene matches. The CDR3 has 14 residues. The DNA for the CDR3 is TGTGCCAGCAGCCCTAGACAGGGTAATCAGCCCCAGCATTTT. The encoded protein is CASSPRQGNQPQHF.

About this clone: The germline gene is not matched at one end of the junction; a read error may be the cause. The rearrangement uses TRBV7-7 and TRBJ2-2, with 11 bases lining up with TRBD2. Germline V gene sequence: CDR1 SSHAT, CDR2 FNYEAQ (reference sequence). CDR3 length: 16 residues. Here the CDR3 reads CASSAGLAGNTGELFF. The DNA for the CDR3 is TGTGCTAGCAGCGCCGGACTAGCGGGGAACACCGGGGAGCTGTTTTTT. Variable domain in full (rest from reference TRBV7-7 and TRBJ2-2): GAGVSQSPRYKVTKRGQDVTLRCDPISSHATLYWYQQALGQGPEFLTYFNYEAQPDKSGLPSDRFSAERPEGSISTLTIQRTEQRDSAMYRCASSAGLAGNTGELFFGEGSRLTVL.

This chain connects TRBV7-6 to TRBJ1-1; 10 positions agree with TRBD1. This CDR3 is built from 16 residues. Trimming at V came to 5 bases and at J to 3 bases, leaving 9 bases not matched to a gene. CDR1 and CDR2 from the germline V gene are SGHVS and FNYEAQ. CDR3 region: CASSHPGQGIHTEAFF. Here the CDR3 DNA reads TGTGCCAGCAGCCACCCGGGACAGGGGATTCACACTGAAGCTTTCTTT.

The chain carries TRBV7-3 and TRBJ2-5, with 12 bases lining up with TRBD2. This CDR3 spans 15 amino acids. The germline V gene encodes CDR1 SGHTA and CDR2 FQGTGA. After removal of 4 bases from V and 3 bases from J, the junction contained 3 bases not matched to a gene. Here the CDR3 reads CASSWRLAGEETQYF. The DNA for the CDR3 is TGTGCCAGCAGCTGGAGACTAGCGGGAGAAGAGACCCAGTACTTC.

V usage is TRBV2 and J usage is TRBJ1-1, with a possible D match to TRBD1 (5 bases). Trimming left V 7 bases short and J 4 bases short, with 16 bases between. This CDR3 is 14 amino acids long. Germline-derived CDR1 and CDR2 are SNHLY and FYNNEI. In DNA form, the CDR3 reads TGTGCCAGCATAGGACCCTCGGGGGGCACTGAAGCTTTCTTT. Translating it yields CASIGPSGGTEAFF.

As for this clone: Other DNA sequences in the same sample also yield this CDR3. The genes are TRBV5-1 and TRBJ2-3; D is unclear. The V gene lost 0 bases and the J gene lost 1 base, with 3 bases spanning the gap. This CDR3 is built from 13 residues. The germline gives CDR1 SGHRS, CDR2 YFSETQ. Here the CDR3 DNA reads TGCGCCAGCAGCTTGGCCGGCACAGATACGCAGTATTTT. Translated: CASSLAGTDTQYF.

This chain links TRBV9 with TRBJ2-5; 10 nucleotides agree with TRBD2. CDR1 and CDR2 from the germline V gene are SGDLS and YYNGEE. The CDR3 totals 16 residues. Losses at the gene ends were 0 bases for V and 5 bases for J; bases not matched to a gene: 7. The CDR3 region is CASSVVASGRLETQYF. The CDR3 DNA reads TGTGCCAGCAGCGTAGTGGCTAGCGGGAGACTTGAGACCCAGTACTTC. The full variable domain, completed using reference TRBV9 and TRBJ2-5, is DSGVTQTPKHLITATGQRVTLRCSPRSGDLSVYWYQQSLDQGLQFLIQYYNGEERAKGNILERFSAQQFPDLHSELNLSSLELGDSALYFCASSVVASGRLETQYFGPGTRLLVL.

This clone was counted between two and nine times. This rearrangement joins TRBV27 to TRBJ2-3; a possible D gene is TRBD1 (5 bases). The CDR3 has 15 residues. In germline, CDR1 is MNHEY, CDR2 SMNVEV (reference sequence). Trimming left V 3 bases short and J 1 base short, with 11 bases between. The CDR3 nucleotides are TGTGCCAGCAGTTTTGAAGGCAGGGGCACAGATACGCAGTATTTT. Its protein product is CASSFEGRGTDTQYF.

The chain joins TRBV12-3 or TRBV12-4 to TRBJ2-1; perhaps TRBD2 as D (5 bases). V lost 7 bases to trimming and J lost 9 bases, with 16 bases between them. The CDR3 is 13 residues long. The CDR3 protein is CASTFFGEGEQFF. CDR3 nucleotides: TGTGCCAGCACCTTCTTCGGCGAGGGTGAGCAGTTCTTC.

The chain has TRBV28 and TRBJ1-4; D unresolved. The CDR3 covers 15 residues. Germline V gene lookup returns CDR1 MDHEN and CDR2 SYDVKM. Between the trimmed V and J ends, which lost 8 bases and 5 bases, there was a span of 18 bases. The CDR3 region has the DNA TGTGCCAGCTGGCTCCGGGGATCTGAAAATGAAAAACTGTTTTTT. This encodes CASWLRGSENEKLFF.

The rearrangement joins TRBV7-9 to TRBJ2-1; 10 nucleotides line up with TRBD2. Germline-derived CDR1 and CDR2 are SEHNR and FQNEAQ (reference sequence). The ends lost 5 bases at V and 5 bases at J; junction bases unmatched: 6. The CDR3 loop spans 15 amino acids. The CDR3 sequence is CASSPGLAVNNEQFF. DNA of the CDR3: TGTGCCAGCAGCCCCGGACTAGCGGTTAACAATGAGCAGTTCTTC.